Below, one TCR beta chain is given with its context. Its antigen is undetermined. This entry comes from a study of Ad26.COV2.S vaccination and SARS-CoV-2 variants. Study-wide context: Doses of Ad26.COV2.S were injected into muscle once or twice, 56 days apart. Study results and limitations: Recipients of vaccine and of placebo showed similar breadth of their non-spike TCR repertoires. It is possible that the TCR breadth and depth analyses underestimated the total T cell responses.

Described treatment: about 20 received Ad26.COV2.S at low or high dose, single or two shots; 5 received placebo; per-sample allocation not given. Samples came from day 63 after the first vaccine or placebo injection. Vaccine was an Ad26 vector expressing Wuhan-strain SARS-CoV-2 spike. Trimming shortened V by 4 bases and J by 0 bases, and 10 bases separated the two germline ends. CDR1 is GTSNPN and CDR2 is SVGIG in the germline V gene (reference sequence). There are 15 residues in the CDR3. TCRdb's table, derived via immunoSEQ multiplex PCR, lists solely in-frame clones and lacks some. The data show about 390,000 clones, approximately 91% seen once.

Sequenced material: peripheral blood, taken in a trial of Ad26.COV2.S vaccine versus placebo. This clonotype was sampled from a person aged 18-65 years who received the Ad26.COV2.S COVID-19 vaccine or a placebo. The chain is built from TRBV30 and TRBJ2-6; D remains unclear. The CDR3 DNA reads as TGTGCCTGGAAAGGGCCCGACTCTGGGGCCAACGTCCTGACTTTC. This translates into CAWKGPDSGANVLTF. Filled out from reference TRBV30 and TRBJ2-6, the complete variable domain reads SQTIHQWPATLVQPVGSPLSLECTVEGTSNPNLYWYRQAAGRGLQLLFYSVGIGQISSEVPQNLSASRPQDRQFILSSKKLLLSDSGFYLCAWKGPDSGANVLTFGAGSRLTVL.